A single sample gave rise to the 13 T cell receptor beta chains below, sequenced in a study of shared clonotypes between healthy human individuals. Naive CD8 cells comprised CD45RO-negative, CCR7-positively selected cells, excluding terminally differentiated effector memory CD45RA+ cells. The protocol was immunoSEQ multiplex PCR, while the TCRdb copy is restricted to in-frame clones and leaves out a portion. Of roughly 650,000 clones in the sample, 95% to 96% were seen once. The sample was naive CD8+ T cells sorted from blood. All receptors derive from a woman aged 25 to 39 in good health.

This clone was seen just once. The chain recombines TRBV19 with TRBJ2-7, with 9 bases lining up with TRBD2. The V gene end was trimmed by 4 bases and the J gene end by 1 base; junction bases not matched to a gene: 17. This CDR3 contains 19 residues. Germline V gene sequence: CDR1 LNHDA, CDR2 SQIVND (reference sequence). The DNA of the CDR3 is TGTGCCAGTAGTACGCCTAGCGGGGACTATACCCCCGGGTCCTACGAGCAGTACTTC. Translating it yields CASSTPSGDYTPGSYEQYF. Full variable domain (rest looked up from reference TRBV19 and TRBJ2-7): DGGITQSPKYLFRKEGQNVTLSCEQNLNHDAMYWYRQDPGQGLRLIYYSQIVNDFQKGDIAEGYSVSREKKESFPLTVTSAQKNPTAFYLCASSTPSGDYTPGSYEQYFGPGTRLTVT.

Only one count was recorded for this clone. The CDR3, as DNA: TGTGCCAGCAGCCCCGACGGACAGGGGCCCTATCAGCCCCAGCATTTT. This translates into CASSPDGQGPYQPQHF. This chain uses TRBV7-2 with TRBJ1-5, with TRBD1 identical over 9 bases. Germline trimming cut 5 bases from V and 5 bases from J; bases unmatched to any gene: 10. Germline values: CDR1 SGHTA, CDR2 FQGNSA. The CDR3 is 16 amino acids.

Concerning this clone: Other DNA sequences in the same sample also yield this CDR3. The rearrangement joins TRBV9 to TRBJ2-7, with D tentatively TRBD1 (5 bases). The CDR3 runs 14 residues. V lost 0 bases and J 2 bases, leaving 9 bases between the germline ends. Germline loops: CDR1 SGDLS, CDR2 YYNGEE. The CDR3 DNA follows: TGTGCCAGCAGCGTAGGCAGGGCCCCCTACGAGCAGTACTTC. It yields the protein CASSVGRAPYEQYF.

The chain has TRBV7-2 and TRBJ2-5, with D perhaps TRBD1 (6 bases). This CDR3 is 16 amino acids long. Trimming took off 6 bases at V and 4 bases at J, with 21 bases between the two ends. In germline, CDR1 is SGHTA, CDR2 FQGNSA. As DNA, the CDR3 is TGTGCCAGCAGGAGCCGGGACACCTTTAAGAGAGAGACCCAGTACTTC. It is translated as CASRSRDTFKRETQYF.

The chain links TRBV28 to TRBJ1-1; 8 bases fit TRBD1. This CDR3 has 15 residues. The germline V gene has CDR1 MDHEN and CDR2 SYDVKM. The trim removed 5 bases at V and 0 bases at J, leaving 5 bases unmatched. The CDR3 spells CASSRLDRVNTEAFF. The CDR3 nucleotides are TGTGCCAGCAGTCGACTGGACAGGGTGAACACTGAAGCTTTCTTT.

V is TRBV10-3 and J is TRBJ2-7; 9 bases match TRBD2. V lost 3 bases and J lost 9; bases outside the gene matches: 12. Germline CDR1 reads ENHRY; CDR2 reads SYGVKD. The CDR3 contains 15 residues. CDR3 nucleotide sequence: TGTGCCATCAGTGAAGGACTAGCGAGGGAGAAGGGGCAGTACTTC. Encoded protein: CAISEGLAREKGQYF.

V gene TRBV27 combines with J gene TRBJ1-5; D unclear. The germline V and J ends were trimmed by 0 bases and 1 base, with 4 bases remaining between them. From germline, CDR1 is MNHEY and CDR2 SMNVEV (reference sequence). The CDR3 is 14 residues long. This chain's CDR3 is CASSLSQSNQPQHF. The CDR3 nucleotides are TGTGCCAGCAGTTTATCTCAGAGCAATCAGCCCCAGCATTTT.

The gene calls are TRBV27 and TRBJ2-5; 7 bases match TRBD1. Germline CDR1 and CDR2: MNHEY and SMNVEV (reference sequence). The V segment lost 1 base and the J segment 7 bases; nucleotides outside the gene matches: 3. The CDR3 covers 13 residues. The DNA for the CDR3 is TGTGCCAGCAGTTTATTACAGGGGCGGACCCAGTACTTC. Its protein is CASSLLQGRTQYF.

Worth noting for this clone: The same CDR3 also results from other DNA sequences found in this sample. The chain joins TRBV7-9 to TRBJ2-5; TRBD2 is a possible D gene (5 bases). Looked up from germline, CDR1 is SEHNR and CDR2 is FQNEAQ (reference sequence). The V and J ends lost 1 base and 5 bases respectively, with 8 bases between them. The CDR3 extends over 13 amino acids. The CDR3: CASSLGGPETQYF. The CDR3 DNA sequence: TGTGCCAGCAGCTTAGGAGGGCCGGAGACCCAGTACTTC.

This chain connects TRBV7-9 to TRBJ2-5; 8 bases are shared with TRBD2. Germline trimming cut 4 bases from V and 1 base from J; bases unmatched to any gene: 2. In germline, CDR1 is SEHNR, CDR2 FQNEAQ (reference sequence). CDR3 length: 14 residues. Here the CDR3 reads CASSSTSAQETQYF. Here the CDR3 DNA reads TGTGCCAGCAGCTCGACTAGCGCCCAAGAGACCCAGTACTTC.

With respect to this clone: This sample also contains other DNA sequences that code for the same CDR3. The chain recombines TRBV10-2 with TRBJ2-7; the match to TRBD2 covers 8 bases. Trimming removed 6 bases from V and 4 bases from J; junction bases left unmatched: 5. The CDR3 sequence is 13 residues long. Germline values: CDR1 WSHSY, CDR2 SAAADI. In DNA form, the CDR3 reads TGCGCCAGCAGCGTTGGACTAGCTTACGAGCAGTACTTC. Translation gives CASSVGLAYEQYF.

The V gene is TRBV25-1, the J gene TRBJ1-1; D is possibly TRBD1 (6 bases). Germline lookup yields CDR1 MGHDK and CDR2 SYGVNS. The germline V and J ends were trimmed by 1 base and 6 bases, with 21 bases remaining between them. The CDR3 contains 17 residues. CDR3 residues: CASSELSPRGAVAEAFF. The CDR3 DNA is TGTGCCAGCAGTGAATTAAGCCCGCGGGGGGCCGTGGCTGAAGCTTTCTTT.

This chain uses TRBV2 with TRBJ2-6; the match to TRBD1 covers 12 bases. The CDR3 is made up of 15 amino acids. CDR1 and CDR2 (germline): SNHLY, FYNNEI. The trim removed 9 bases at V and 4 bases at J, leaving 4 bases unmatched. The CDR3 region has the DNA TGTGCCAGGGGACAGGGGGCGGTCGGGGCCAACGTCCTGACTTTC. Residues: CARGQGAVGANVLTF.